This TCR beta chain is from a study of shared clonotypes between healthy human individuals. Study-wide results and caveats: The sharing of about 5% of naive CD4 clonotypes was seen across a few donors.

Only in-frame clones appear in the TCRdb table, and some are missing; sequencing was by immunoSEQ multiplex PCR. The data show 2,100,000 or so clones, with approximately 96% seen just once and around 0.13% held by the top ten. Comments on this clone: The target antigen is unknown.

Division of CD4+ cells produced a CD45RA+ naive subset and a CD45RA-negative memory subset. Germline CDR1 is GTSNPN and CDR2 is SVGIG (reference sequence). CDR3 size: 13 residues. V lost 5 bases to trimming and J lost 2 bases, with 10 bases between them. This clonotype was sampled from a young man in good health. Sequencing input: naive CD4+ T cells sorted from blood. Subset given: CD45RA+ positively selected. The V call is TRBV30, the J call TRBJ1-5; TRBD1 is a possible D gene (5 bases). The CDR3 protein is CAWQGKGNQPQHF. CDR3 nucleotides: TGTGCCTGGCAGGGAAAGGGCAATCAGCCCCAGCATTTT.